The 25 T cell receptor beta chains presented below share a single source sample, sequenced in a study of shared clonotypes between healthy human individuals. Produced via immunoSEQ multiplex PCR; TCRdb's table is partial and in-frame only. The repertoire holds approximately 1.4 million clones, with 95% to 99% as singletons. The source material was naive CD4+ T cells sorted from blood. Subset of the sample: CD45RA+ positively selected. The receptors were sampled from a man aged 25-45 years in good health.

This clone was detected once. The rearrangement joins TRBV1 to TRBJ2-3; the table's D gene call, TRBD2, was not cross checked with the DNA. TRBV1 is a known pseudogene. This CDR3 spans 13 amino acids. The CDR3 nucleotides read TGCACCAGCAGCCACGGGAGCACAGATACGCAGTATTTT. It specifies CTSSHGSTDTQYF.

The chain is built from TRBV2 and TRBJ1-2; no definite D call. Germline CDR1 and CDR2: SNHLY and FYNNEI. The CDR3 consists of 13 residues. The germline V and J ends were trimmed by 2 bases and 4 bases, with 8 bases remaining between them. The CDR3 DNA sequence: TGTGCCAGCAGTGAACACAGCCCCTATGGCTACACCTTC. It specifies CASSEHSPYGYTF. Supplemented by reference TRBV2 and TRBJ1-2, the full variable domain reads EPEVTQTPSHQVTQMGQEVILRCVPISNHLYFYWYRQILGQKVEFLVSFYNNEISEKSEIFDDQFSVERPDGSNFTLKIRSTKLEDSAMYFCASSEHSPYGYTFGSGTRLTVV.

The chain employs TRBV7-4 and TRBJ1-5, with 10 bases identical to TRBD1. Germline loops: CDR1 SGHVT, CDR2 SQSDAQ. V lost 6 bases to trimming and J lost 5 bases; unmatched junction nucleotides: 7. The CDR3 is made up of 15 amino acids. The CDR3 loop is CASRPLDRGHQPQHF. CDR3 bases: TGTGCCAGCAGGCCGCTCGACAGGGGGCATCAGCCCCAGCATTTT.

To note about this clone: The sample carries other DNA sequences with the same CDR3. V gene TRBV2 combines with J gene TRBJ2-7, with 9 bases lining up with TRBD1. In germline, CDR1 is SNHLY, CDR2 FYNNEI. This CDR3 has 14 residues. Unmatched junction bases numbered 0, after V lost 3 bases and J lost 0 bases. CDR3 nucleotides: TGTGCCAGCAGTGAGGACAGGGGCTCCTACGAGCAGTACTTC. Its protein is CASSEDRGSYEQYF.

This clone was counted a single time. The gene calls are TRBV5-1 and TRBJ2-3; tentatively, D is TRBD2 (6 bases). The germline CDR1 and CDR2 sequences are SGHRS and YFSETQ. The CDR3 has 19 amino acids. The V end was cut by 6 bases, the J end by 5 bases, with 31 bases between. CDR3 region: CASMVTASSFSGVVDTQYF. The CDR3 DNA is TGCGCCAGCATGGTAACAGCTTCTTCTTTTTCGGGAGTCGTAGATACGCAGTATTTT.

V gene TRBV6-1 combines with J gene TRBJ2-7; the match to TRBD2 covers 7 bases. Germline CDR1 reads MNHNS; CDR2 reads SASEGT. The ends lost 2 bases at V and 3 bases at J; junction bases unmatched: 4. This CDR3 comprises 14 residues. The CDR3 is CASSETSGDYEQYF. In nucleotides, the CDR3 is TGTGCCAGCAGTGAAACGAGCGGGGACTACGAGCAGTACTTC.

The rearrangement links TRBV11-2 to TRBJ2-5; 7 bases agree with TRBD2. The V gene end was trimmed by 0 bases and the J gene end by 7 bases; junction bases not matched to a gene: 17. Looked up from germline, CDR1 is SGHAT and CDR2 is FQNNGV. There are 18 residues in the CDR3. CDR3 amino acids: CASSLDWSVGLKAVTQYF. CDR3 bases: TGTGCCAGCAGCTTAGATTGGTCCGTGGGACTAAAGGCGGTGACCCAGTACTTC.

This rearrangement joins TRBV29-1 to TRBJ1-4; TRBD1 is a possible D gene (5 bases). CDR1 is SQVTM, CDR2 ANQGSEA, per germline. The CDR3 spans 13 residues. V lost 6 bases and J 3 bases, leaving 11 bases between the germline ends. The CDR3: CSVARAANEKLFF. In nucleotides, the CDR3 is TGCAGCGTCGCCAGGGCCGCTAATGAAAAACTGTTTTTT.

The chain links TRBV10-2 to TRBJ1-2, with 8 nucleotides matching TRBD1. There are 16 residues in the CDR3. J was trimmed by 8 bases and V by 6 bases; bases with no gene match: 17. Germline assignment: CDR1 WSHSY and CDR2 SAAADI. The CDR3: CASSDGTGLTLGGYTF. The DNA of the CDR3 is TGCGCCAGCAGCGATGGGACAGGCCTCACACTCGGCGGCTACACCTTC.

This clone was detected only once. This rearrangement joins TRBV5-4 to TRBJ2-3, with 13 bases aligning to TRBD2. The V and J ends lost 4 bases and 4 bases, in that order; junction bases with no gene match: 6. Germline V CDR1 and CDR2: SGHNT, YYREEE (reference sequence). This CDR3 spans 16 amino acids. The CDR3, as DNA: TGTGCCAGCAGCGGAAGACTAGCGGGAGGACCAGATACGCAGTATTTT. Its translation is CASSGRLAGGPDTQYF.

The chain is built from TRBV6-5 and TRBJ2-1; TRBD2 matches 9 bases. CDR3 length: 14 residues. Germline CDR1 MNHEY, CDR2 SVGAGI. V dropped 8 bases and J dropped 7; count of bases not matched to a gene: 9. The CDR3 sequence: CASFLTSGANEQFF. The CDR3 nucleotides are TGTGCCAGCTTCCTGACTAGCGGCGCGAATGAGCAGTTCTTC.

The J gene is TRBJ2-5, the V gene TRBV7-9; 8 positions agree with TRBD1. CDR3 length equals 16 residues. With V trimmed by 3 bases and J by 1 base, 7 bases remained unmatched. Germline CDR1 reads SEHNR; CDR2 reads FQNEAQ (reference sequence). The CDR3 bases are TGTGCCAGCAGCTTCGGACAGGGCTTTTCCCAAGAGACCCAGTACTTC. Residues: CASSFGQGFSQETQYF.

The chain links TRBV5-1 to TRBJ2-5; either TRBD1 or TRBD2 may fit D (6 bases each). V gave up 4 bases and J gave up 5 bases, with 12 bases separating them. In germline, CDR1 is SGHRS, CDR2 YFSETQ. The CDR3 runs to 13 residues. The CDR3 sequence: CASSRGARETQYF. DNA of the CDR3: TGCGCCAGCAGCAGGGGGGCGCGTGAGACCCAGTACTTC.

This clone was seen a single time. The chain links TRBV5-1 to TRBJ2-5; 10 bases match TRBD2. The length of the CDR3 is 15 residues. Looked up from germline, CDR1 is SGHRS and CDR2 is YFSETQ. V shed 2 bases, J shed 2 bases, and the junction held 3 bases outside the gene matches. Written as DNA, the CDR3 is TGCGCCAGCAGCTTTCGACTAGCGGGTCAAGAGACCCAGTACTTC. Amino acid sequence: CASSFRLAGQETQYF.

This chain connects TRBV6-5 to TRBJ2-5; 7 positions match TRBD2. V was pared by 4 bases and J by 1 base, with 0 bases of the junction left unmatched. Germline V gene data show CDR1 as MNHEY and CDR2 as SVGAGI. The CDR3 sequence is 13 residues long. The CDR3 spells CASSWGGQETQYF. In nucleotides, the CDR3 is TGTGCCAGCAGTTGGGGGGGCCAAGAGACCCAGTACTTC.

This rearrangement joins TRBV7-2 to TRBJ1-1; D remains ambiguous. From germline, CDR1 is SGHTA and CDR2 FQGNSA. Deletions cut 4 bases from V and 11 bases from J, with 17 bases between. The CDR3 is 13 amino acids. The CDR3 protein is CASSSNHIVMAFF. The DNA of the CDR3 is TGTGCCAGCAGCTCAAATCATATAGTAATGGCTTTCTTT.

With regard to this clone: Other DNA sequences in this sample translate to the same CDR3. V gene TRBV18 combines with J gene TRBJ2-3, with D hard to call. CDR3 length: 12 residues. Germline V gene data show CDR1 as KGHSH and CDR2 as LQKENI. V was clipped by 3 bases and J by 2 bases, with 3 bases between them. As DNA, the CDR3 is TGTGCCAGCTCACCGTCCACAGATACGCAGTATTTT. Encoded protein: CASSPSTDTQYF.

V gene TRBV11-3 combines with J gene TRBJ2-7; 13 bases line up with TRBD2. J was trimmed by 5 bases and V by 1 base; bases with no gene match: 5. This CDR3 is 16 amino acids long. Germline V gives CDR1 SGHNT, CDR2 YENEEA. The CDR3 nucleotides read TGTGCCAGCAGCTTAGGCGGACTAGCGGGAGAACACGAGCAGTACTTC. Its protein is CASSLGGLAGEHEQYF.

The chain recombines TRBV4-3 with TRBJ2-1; TRBD2 agrees at 7 bases. The CDR3 spans 14 residues. The junction had 9 bases not matched to a gene; V was cut back by 4 bases and J by 9 bases. Germline assignment: CDR1 LGHNA and CDR2 YSLEER. CDR3: CASSRRAGTGEQFF. The CDR3 DNA is TGCGCCAGCAGCCGAAGAGCGGGAACCGGTGAGCAGTTCTTC.

J is TRBJ2-1 and V is TRBV7-9, with 8 nucleotides matching TRBD2. After removal of 3 bases from V and 8 bases from J, the junction contained 3 bases not matched to a gene. CDR3 length: 13 residues. Per germline, CDR1 SEHNR and CDR2 FQNEAQ (reference sequence). The CDR3 nucleotides are TGTGCCAGCAGCTTTAGCGGGAATCATGAGCAGTTCTTC. Protein sequence: CASSFSGNHEQFF.

V is TRBV4-3 and J is TRBJ2-2; 12 bases are shared with TRBD2. The CDR3 covers 18 residues. Germline CDR1 reads LGHNA; CDR2 reads YSLEER. The J segment lost 5 bases and the V segment lost 2 bases, leaving 9 bases of the junction unmatched. The CDR3 DNA sequence: TGCGCCAGCAGCCAATCCCGACTAGCGGGAGTGTTTACCGGGGAGCTGTTTTTT. Translating gives CASSQSRLAGVFTGELFF.

The J gene is TRBJ1-5, the V gene TRBV20-1; D uncertain. Germline values: CDR1 DFQATT, CDR2 SNEGSKA (reference sequence). V was clipped by 2 bases and J by 7 bases, with 6 bases between them. This CDR3 has 11 residues. CDR3 amino acids: CSARREQPQHF. The CDR3 nucleotides are TGCAGTGCTAGAAGGGAGCAGCCCCAGCATTTT.

The sample holds one count of this clone. This chain connects TRBV10-2 to TRBJ1-3, with D hard to call. V lost 3 bases, J lost 0 bases, and 6 bases lay in between. This CDR3 region has 14 residues. The germline gives CDR1 WSHSY, CDR2 SAAADI. CDR3 bases: TGCGCCAGCAGTGACAGGAGCTCTGGAAACACCATATATTTT. It is translated as CASSDRSSGNTIYF.

The chain carries TRBV9 and TRBJ1-1, with TRBD1 matching 8 bases. CDR1 and CDR2 (germline): SGDLS, YYNGEE. Unmatched junction bases numbered 13, after V lost 4 bases and J lost 11 bases. The CDR3 loop spans 14 amino acids. This CDR3 reads CASSSGSTGESAFF. CDR3 nucleotide sequence: TGTGCCAGCAGCTCGGGCTCGACAGGGGAAAGCGCTTTCTTT. Drawing the rest from reference TRBV9 and TRBJ1-1, the complete variable domain is DSGVTQTPKHLITATGQRVTLRCSPRSGDLSVYWYQQSLDQGLQFLIQYYNGEERAKGNILERFSAQQFPDLHSELNLSSLELGDSALYFCASSSGSTGESAFFGQGTRLTVV.

The chain joins TRBV5-1 to TRBJ2-1; D call uncertain. V was trimmed by 4 bases and J by 8 bases, leaving 19 bases between them. CDR1 is SGHRS, CDR2 YFSETQ, per germline. The CDR3 has 15 residues. The CDR3 is CASSRTTSASHEQFF. The CDR3 DNA reads TGCGCCAGCAGCCGTACTACCTCCGCTTCCCATGAGCAGTTCTTC.